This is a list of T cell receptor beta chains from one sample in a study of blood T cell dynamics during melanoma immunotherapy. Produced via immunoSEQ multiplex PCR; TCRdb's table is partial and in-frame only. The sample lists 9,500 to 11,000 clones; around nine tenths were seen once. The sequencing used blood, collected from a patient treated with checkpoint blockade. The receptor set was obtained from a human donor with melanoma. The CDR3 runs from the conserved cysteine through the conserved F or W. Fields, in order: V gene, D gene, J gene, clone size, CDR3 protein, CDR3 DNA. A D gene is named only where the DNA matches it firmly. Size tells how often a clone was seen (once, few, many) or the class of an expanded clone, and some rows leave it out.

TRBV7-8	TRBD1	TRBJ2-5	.	CASRVRRPGQGDGETQYF	TGTGCCAGCAGAGTTCGTCGGCCGGGACAGGGGGATGGGGAGACCCAGTACTTC
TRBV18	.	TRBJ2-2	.	CASSPRSPNTGELFF	TGTGCCAGCTCACCAAGGTCGCCGAACACCGGGGAGCTGTTTTTT
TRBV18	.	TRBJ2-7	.	CASSPVIGGAYEQYF	TGTGCCAGCTCACCTGTCATCGGCGGAGCCTACGAGCAGTACTTC
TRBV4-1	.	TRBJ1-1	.	CASSQDPGFLNTEAFF	TGCGCCAGCAGCCAAGATCCGGGGTTCTTGAACACTGAAGCTTTCTTT
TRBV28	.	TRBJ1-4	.	CASSLCLTGTEKLFF	TGTGCCAGCAGTTTATGCCTTACAGGGACTGAAAAACTGTTTTTT
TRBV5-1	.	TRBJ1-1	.	CASSFDRSGNTEAFF	TGCGCCAGCAGCTTCGACCGGTCGGGGAACACTGAAGCTTTCTTT
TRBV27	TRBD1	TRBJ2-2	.	CASSSGTGTNTGELFF	TGTGCCAGCAGTTCGGGGACAGGGACGAACACCGGGGAGCTGTTTTTT
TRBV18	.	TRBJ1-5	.	CASSHQTASNQPQHF	TGTGCCAGCTCCCATCAGACAGCGAGCAATCAGCCCCAGCATTTT
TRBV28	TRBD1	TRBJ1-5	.	CASRQLGTDNSNQPQHF	TGTGCCAGCAGGCAATTGGGGACAGACAATAGCAATCAGCCCCAGCATTTT
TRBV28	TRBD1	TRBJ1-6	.	CASSMTGKSSYNSPLHF	TGTGCCAGCAGTATGACAGGGAAGAGCTCCTATAATTCACCCCTCCACTTT
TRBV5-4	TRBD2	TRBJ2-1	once	CASSSPGTSGNNEQFF	TGTGCCAGCAGCTCACCCGGGACTAGCGGAAACAATGAGCAGTTCTTC
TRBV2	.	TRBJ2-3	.	CASSELEGDERVDTQYF	TGTGCCAGCAGTGAGTTGGAGGGGGATGAACGAGTAGATACGCAGTATTTT
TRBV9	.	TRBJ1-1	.	CASSVSSIGKEQAFF	TGTGCCAGCAGCGTCTCGAGTATAGGGAAGGAACAAGCTTTCTTT
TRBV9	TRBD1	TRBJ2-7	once	CASSAGQEGIHEQYF	TGTGCCAGCAGCGCAGGACAGGAAGGGATCCACGAGCAGTACTTC
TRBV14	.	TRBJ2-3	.	CASSQDGGVSTDTQYF	TGTGCCAGCAGCCAAGACGGTGGGGTTAGCACAGATACGCAGTATTTT
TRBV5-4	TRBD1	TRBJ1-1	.	CASSFPGQQNTEAFF	TGTGCCAGCAGCTTTCCGGGACAGCAAAACACTGAAGCTTTCTTT
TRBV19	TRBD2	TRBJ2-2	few	CASSTQTSDRELFF	TGTGCCAGTAGTACGCAGACTAGCGACCGGGAGCTGTTTTTT
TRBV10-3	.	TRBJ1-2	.	CAISEGVGVGGYTF	TGTGCCATCAGTGAGGGGGTCGGGGTAGGTGGCTACACCTTC
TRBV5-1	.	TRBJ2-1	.	CASSWTDPRGLIF	TGCGCCAGCAGTTGGACGGACCCACGAGGGTTGATCTTC
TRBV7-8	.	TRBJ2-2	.	CASSFISAGTGELFF	TGTGCCAGCAGCTTTATCTCAGCCGGTACCGGGGAGCTGTTTTTT
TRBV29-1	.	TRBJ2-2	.	CSVVGGGSGELFF	TGCAGCGTTGTTGGGGGAGGATCCGGGGAGCTGTTTTTT
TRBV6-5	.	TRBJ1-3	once	CASSFLGFGNTIYF	TGTGCCAGCAGCTTTCTTGGGTTTGGGAACACCATATATTTT
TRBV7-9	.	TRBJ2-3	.	CASRPPDRSTDTQYF	TGTGCCAGCAGGCCGCCGGACAGATCCACAGATACGCAGTATTTT
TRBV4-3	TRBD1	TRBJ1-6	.	CASSQAGGFSSYNSPLHF	TGCGCCAGCAGCCAGGCAGGGGGCTTTTCCTCCTATAATTCACCCCTCCACTTT
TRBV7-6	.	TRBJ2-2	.	CASSLGGFGELFF	TGTGCCAGCAGCTTAGGGGGGTTCGGGGAGCTGTTTTTT